The clone carrying this T cell receptor (beta chain) has only one observation. These data originate in a study of CD8 T cells in Susac syndrome. Deletions cut 10 bases from V and 4 bases from J, with 15 bases between. This CDR3 region has 13 residues. Sequencing targeted TCR beta in blood CD8+ and CD4+ T cells. Roughly 0.5 to 1 ug RNA was reverse transcribed with random hexamers. TCRdb ran MiXCR on the immunoSEQ multiplex PCR reads and lists one entry per CDR3 protein. This table has roughly 67,000 distinct CDR3 sequences, around 96% appearing once. The sequence was obtained from a human donor with multiple sclerosis. What was sequenced was CD8+ T cells from PBMCs. The rearrangement uses TRBV12-3 or TRBV12-4 and TRBJ2-3; a possible D gene is TRBD2 (5 bases). The CDR3 nucleotides read TGTGCCACTACCCTAGGAGGTGCAGATACGCAGTATTTT. Translated, it gives CATTLGGADTQYF.